A single sample is the source of the 15 T cell receptor beta chains below, sequenced in a study of identical twins. TCRdb recomputed calls from the 5' RACE reads with MiXCR, one row per CDR3 protein. The table records some 500,000 distinct CDR3 sequences, 13% to 15% of them present only once. These data were likewise used in another study, on yellow fever vaccine responses in identical twins.

Sequencing input: CD4+ T cells sorted from blood. Receptors originate from a woman under 30 in good health.

In its sample, this clonotype was seen a few times. This chain uses TRBV20-1 with TRBJ1-4; D gene ambiguous. The V and J ends lost 2 bases and 4 bases respectively, with 5 bases between them. The CDR3 spans 12 residues. Germline V gene sequence: CDR1 DFQATT, CDR2 SNEGSKA (reference sequence). Here the CDR3 reads CSARFRNEKLFF. In nucleotides, the CDR3 is TGCAGTGCTAGATTCCGTAATGAAAAACTGTTTTTT.

The rearrangement links TRBV5-6 to TRBJ2-1, with a possible D match to TRBD1 (5 bases). CDR3 length: 15 amino acids. Germline CDR1 reads SGHDT; CDR2 reads YYEEEE. V shed 3 bases and J shed 0 bases, with 10 bases lying between them. The CDR3 nucleotides are TGTGCCAGCAGCTCGGACAAGAGCTCCTACAATGAGCAGTTCTTC. Protein: CASSSDKSSYNEQFF.

The chain links TRBV24-1 to TRBJ2-3; the D is unclear. Trimming pared 8 bases from V and 6 bases from J, leaving 8 bases between. The CDR3 spans 11 residues. Germline assignment: CDR1 KGHDR and CDR2 SFDVKD. DNA of the CDR3: TGTGCCACCATGGGTTGGGATACGCAGTATTTT. Translation: CATMGWDTQYF.

The gene calls are TRBV3-1 and TRBJ2-2; tentative D call: TRBD2 (7 bases). This CDR3 is 19 amino acids long. Germline CDR1 and CDR2: LGHDT and YNNKEL (reference sequence). This CDR3 reads CTISAGSAGAISNTGELFF. CDR3 in DNA: TGTACCATCAGTGCCGGCTCGGCGGGGGCCATTTCGAACACCGGGGAGCTGTTTTTT.

The chain combines TRBV9 with TRBJ1-2; D ambiguous. Germline loops: CDR1 SGDLS, CDR2 YYNGEE. V lost 0 bases to trimming and J lost 6 bases, with 15 bases between them. CDR3 length: 15 amino acids. The CDR3, as DNA: TGTGCCAGCAGCGTAGCCCCCGTAACTGGGGATGGCTACACCTTC. Translation gives CASSVAPVTGDGYTF.

This chain connects TRBV12-3 or TRBV12-4 to TRBJ2-7, with D possibly TRBD2 on 7 matching bases. The CDR3 contains 16 residues. The V end was cut by 4 bases, the J end by 5 bases, with 21 bases between. CDR3 nucleotide sequence: TGTGCCAGCAGTTCCCTCGGGGGAGGGGGTAGGAACGAGCAGTACTTC. Protein product: CASSSLGGGGRNEQYF.

There are a few counts of this clonotype. The chain recombines TRBV15 with TRBJ2-7, with 9 bases fitting TRBD2. Germline CDR1 and CDR2: LNHNV and YYDKDF (reference sequence). The CDR3 runs to 13 residues. V lost 9 bases to trimming and J lost 2 bases; unmatched junction nucleotides: 5. CDR3 sequence (DNA): TGTGCCACGAGCGGCGGGAGGGCCTACGAGCAGTACTTC. Translation: CATSGGRAYEQYF.

The rearrangement uses TRBV7-6 and TRBJ2-2, with 9 bases lining up with TRBD1. The ends lost 7 bases at V and 5 bases at J; junction bases unmatched: 11. This CDR3 is built from 16 residues. CDR1 and CDR2 (germline): SGHVS, FNYEAQ. The CDR3 loop is CASTTGQGLDTGELFF. In DNA form, the CDR3 reads TGTGCCAGCACTACGGGACAGGGCCTCGATACCGGGGAGCTGTTTTTT.

The chain employs TRBV9 and TRBJ2-7; 12 bases match TRBD2. Germline V gene data show CDR1 as SGDLS and CDR2 as YYNGEE. The CDR3 runs to 15 residues. Trimming at V came to 4 bases and at J to 3 bases, leaving 5 bases not matched to a gene. CDR3 protein: CASSPMTSGGYEQYF. The CDR3 nucleotides read TGTGCCAGCAGCCCCATGACTAGCGGGGGCTACGAGCAGTACTTC.

This clonotype was seen only a few times. J is TRBJ2-2 and V is TRBV28; D is ambiguous. The length of the CDR3 is 14 residues. Between the trimmed V and J ends, which lost 4 bases and 0 bases, there was a span of 6 bases. The germline CDR1 and CDR2 sequences are MDHEN and SYDVKM. CDR3 region: CASSSASNTGELFF. CDR3 nucleotides: TGTGCCAGCAGTTCGGCCTCGAACACCGGGGAGCTGTTTTTT.

The chain recombines TRBV5-1 with TRBJ2-3; 11 nucleotides match TRBD2. Germline V gene data show CDR1 as SGHRS and CDR2 as YFSETQ. Germline trimming cut 3 bases from V and 0 bases from J; bases unmatched to any gene: 12. The CDR3 spans 19 residues. This chain's CDR3 is CASSSGLAGRTPSTDTQYF. The CDR3 region has the DNA TGCGCCAGCAGCTCCGGACTAGCGGGTAGGACACCTAGCACAGATACGCAGTATTTT.

This clonotype was seen many times. This chain joins TRBV20-1 and TRBJ2-5, with 12 bases that match TRBD1. Germline loops: CDR1 DFQATT, CDR2 SNEGSKA (reference sequence). Trimming removed 5 bases from V and 4 bases from J; junction bases left unmatched: 8. The CDR3 is made up of 15 amino acids. CDR3 region: CSALRDRGRGETQYF. The CDR3 DNA reads as TGCAGTGCTCTGAGGGACAGGGGGCGGGGAGAGACCCAGTACTTC.

This clonotype was picked up a small number of times. The chain employs TRBV2 and TRBJ2-1; perhaps D is TRBD1 or TRBD2 (5 bases each). The CDR3 consists of 15 residues. Germline V gives CDR1 SNHLY, CDR2 FYNNEI. V was clipped by 6 bases and J by 6 bases, with 18 bases between them. In DNA, the CDR3 is TGTGCCAGCAGCCCAGCGAGCGATGGGGGCAATGAGCAGTTCTTC. Residues: CASSPASDGGNEQFF. Complete variable domain (other parts from reference TRBV2 and TRBJ2-1): EPEVTQTPSHQVTQMGQEVILRCVPISNHLYFYWYRQILGQKVEFLVSFYNNEISEKSEIFDDQFSVERPDGSNFTLKIRSTKLEDSAMYFCASSPASDGGNEQFFGPGTRLTVL.

There are a few counts of this clonotype. J is TRBJ2-1 and V is TRBV15; a weak D match, TRBD2 (6 bases). This CDR3 comprises 16 residues. V lost 0 bases and J lost 4, with 13 bases in between. Germline-derived CDR1 and CDR2 are LNHNV and YYDKDF (reference sequence). DNA for the CDR3: TGTGCCACCAGCAGAGATGGGGCGGCGGGGTACAATGAGCAGTTCTTC. Translation: CATSRDGAAGYNEQFF.

The table lists this clonotype with many counts. The chain carries TRBV7-2 and TRBJ1-5; D unclear. There are 13 residues in the CDR3. Trimming shortened V by 4 bases and J by 5 bases, and 9 bases separated the two germline ends. Germline CDR1 SGHTA, CDR2 FQGNSA. As DNA, the CDR3 is TGTGCCAGCAGCTCCGACCGATATCAGCCCCAGCATTTT. Protein: CASSSDRYQPQHF.